There are many counts of the clone carrying this T cell receptor beta chain. Antigen: not known. The data were taken from a study of regulatory T cells in long-lasting Graves disease. The study's findings and limits: Patients with persistent disease shared 2,741 public clonotypes, outpacing the roughly 870 shared by new patients.

Researchers made TCR beta libraries by using iRepertoire HTBI primers and running Arm-PCR on CDR3 regions. Per the authors' pipeline: The samples yielded approximately 62 TRBV and roughly 14 TRBJ segments. TCRdb reprocessed the multiplex PCR reads with MiXCR, giving one entry per CDR3 protein. For this entry, the V and J calls and clone size follow TCRdb and not the study's own pipeline. The sample lists 360,000 or so distinct CDR3 sequences, more than 20% seen once, with around 30% in the top ten. Germline values: CDR1 MDHEN, CDR2 SYDVKM. Trimming took 4 bases from V and 7 from J, leaving 8 bases between them. The CDR3 loop spans 11 amino acids. The time point denotes: persistent/refractory GD, antithyroid drugs over 5 years with positive TRAb. PBMC-derived RNA was used for the TCR library.

The chain carries TRBV28 and TRBJ2-7; D not resolved. This sequence originates from a woman aged 40 to 49 with Graves disease. This material consisted of peripheral blood mononuclear cells (PBMCs), taken when the disease was refractory, from a patient treated with antithyroid drugs. CDR3 amino acids: CASSSWREQYF. The CDR3 coding sequence is TGTGCCAGCAGTTCTTGGCGGGAGCAGTACTTC.